This T cell receptor beta chain was captured in a study of blood T cell repertoires in COVID-19. Study at large: Material from acute and convalescent COVID-19 was sourced from the United States, Italy and Spain.

The ends lost 3 bases at V and 3 bases at J; junction bases unmatched: 3. Germline CDR1 and CDR2: SGHTA and FQGNSA. This CDR3 is 14 amino acids long. Clones were sequenced by immunoSEQ multiplex PCR, and TCRdb holds only the in-frame ones, with some missing. The data contain approximately 65,000 clones, about 75% of them singletons. Participants, about 18 to 90 years old, spanned around 25 US areas. Grouping used clinical history reported by participants in a survey and questionnaire. Those designated as exposed participants met a COVID-19 case within 2 weeks before study entry. The sequencing sample was made of PBMCs or T cells enriched from blood (not recorded which). This sequence was found in an older woman who had been exposed to COVID-19. The rearrangement links TRBV7-2 to TRBJ2-5, with TRBD1 matching over 8 bases. CDR3 coding DNA: TGTGCCAGCAGCTTTGGGACAGGAAAAGAGACCCAGTACTTC. It codes for CASSFGTGKETQYF.